Sequencing of this TCR beta chain was carried out in a study of post-analysis software for immune sequencing data. The study's findings and limits: Controls had lower frequencies than patients of about five TRBV segments, which included TRBV5-6, TRBV5-1 and TRBV20-1.

The TCR beta cDNA libraries contained unique molecular identifiers. Out of about 0.95 to 10 million T cells, hundreds of thousands of cDNA molecules were generated. TCRdb analysed the PCR reads with MiXCR anew, one entry per CDR3 protein. The table records 750,000 to 900,000 distinct CDR3 sequences, around 46% of them present only once. CDR3 length: 15 amino acids. CDR1 is SGHRS, CDR2 YFSETQ, per germline. This clonotype was counted many times. Its antigen is not identified. The junction differs from germline at one of its ends, possibly a read error. The sample comprised blood. The V and J genes are TRBV5-1 and TRBJ2-7; 9 positions agree with TRBD2. The clonotype was recovered from a girl between 10 and 17 years old with multiple sclerosis. The CDR3 DNA sequence: TGTGCCAGCAGCTTAGGGCTAGCGGGAACCTACGAGCAGTACTTC. This translates into CASSLGLAGTYEQYF.